This T cell receptor beta chain was identified during a study of identical twins. Study-wide points: Within monozygotic twins, out-of-frame TCR alpha sharing was underestimated by the models.

Via MiXCR, TCRdb re-called the 5' RACE reads, giving one row per CDR3 protein. The sample lists fewer than 550,000 distinct CDR3 sequences, 14% occurring once. This clonotype has only a few counts. Its antigen is currently unknown. Germline CDR1 is GTSNPN and CDR2 is SVGIG (reference sequence). This CDR3 comprises 12 residues. Trimming removed 3 bases at V and 4 bases at J, with 7 bases between. These records were also assigned to another study, of yellow fever vaccine responses in identical twins.

This rearrangement joins TRBV30 to TRBJ2-1; D unclear. What was sequenced was CD4+ T cells sorted from blood. The TCR originated in a woman under 30 in good health. This CDR3 is CAWRKGYNEQFF. The CDR3 nucleotides read TGTGCCTGGAGAAAAGGATACAATGAGCAGTTCTTC.